Sequencing of this TCR beta chain was carried out in a study of T cell repertoires in cytomegalovirus infection (dated 2019 in TCRdb). For the wider study: Peptide stimulations targeted recently identified HLA-C-restricted CMV epitopes, whose presentation resists viral immunomodulation, together with well-studied HLA-B-restricted epitopes. Donor HLA type was relevant to the analysis, because carriage of CMV infection together with the matching HLA type was indicated by public TCR beta signatures. The study at large found these results: The ex vivo response was dominated by HLA-C-restricted CMV-specific TCR beta clonotypes, and the single most frequent clonotype in two of eight donors was supplied by these HLA-C-restricted clonotypes. In both this cohort and an independent cohort of 352 donors, the cumulative frequency of public TCR beta family members distinguished carriers of CMV infection plus the relevant HLA type.

To note about this clonotype: Its specific antigen is unknown. Base qualities are not recorded, but no much larger clone differs from it by a single base.

The sample's treatment or condition label, decoded: in vitro stimulation with specific CMV peptide epitopes to enrich CMV-specific T cells. Sequencing was performed on an Illumina HiSeq 1500. Using fastp at Q25 and MiXCR, TCRdb reprocessed the public reads and kept productive beta chains. Each record represents a unique CDR3 protein, reported with the most common genes and DNA among its rows. The sample table contains about 500,000 distinct CDR3 sequences; only one count was recorded for roughly 34% of them. The ten largest clonotypes hold 15% to 20% of the sample. The CDR3 spans 16 residues, from the cysteine through the phenylalanine. Kept here is only the CDR3 DNA, which spans 48 bases and is read in frame from base 1. Germline trimming amounts to 5 bases on V and 7 bases on J, with 11 as the count of junction bases outside the gene matches. Looking up the germline V gene (reference sequence) yields CDR1 LNHNV and CDR2 YYDKDF.

The sequences come from cultured PBMCs, collected from culture after CMV antigen stimulation. The chain is made from TRBV15 and TRBJ2-1, and 10 bases in between align with TRBD1. This TCR derives from a human donor in good health (CMV status not recorded). Some clones in this sample may be carry-over from other donors' samples. CDR3 sequence: CATSLGLGTGANEQFF. The DNA is as follows: TGTGCCACCAGCTTGGGACTCGGGACAGGGGCGAATGAGCAGTTCTTC. The reference TRBV15 and TRBJ2-1 proteins fill in what lies around the CDR3, so the full variable domain reads DAMVIQNPRYQVTQFGKPVTLSCSQTLNHNVMYWYQQKSSQAPKLLFHYYDKDFNNEADTPDNFQSRRPNTSFCFLDIRSPGLGDTAMYLCATSLGLGTGANEQFFGPGTRLTVL.